This record concerns one TCR beta chain sequence. There are many counts of this clonotype. Its antigen specificity is not known. No much larger clone exists at a distance of one base, and base qualities are not known. V is reduced by 2 bases and J by 7 bases, leaving a spacing of 14 bases between them. Taken from the germline V gene (reference sequence), the CDR1 and CDR2 loops are MNHEY and SMNVEV. The CDR3 has 14 amino acids, counting the end cysteine and phenylalanine. The read is trimmed to its CDR3 DNA, 42 bases read in frame from base 1. This sample stems from a study of breast tumors, draining lymph nodes, adjacent tissues (dated by TCRdb to 2016 to 2017). Regarding the research as a whole: The study compared TCR beta repertoires across tumor, adjacent nontumor tissue and axillary lymph nodes from breast cancer patients. The study was designed to assess the relationships and possible T-cell exchange between tumor, surrounding tissue and draining lymph node repertoires in human breast cancer.

The paper as a whole reports these results and caveats: Tumor T-cell repertoires showed less diversity than lymph node repertoires and more diversity than nontumor tissue repertoires, and tumor T-cell repertoires showed preferential V and J gene usage. The data were considered consistent with the idea that most tumor T cells come from the lymph node and then expand in tumor tissue. The conclusion that tumor T cells originate in lymph nodes was framed as consistent with a hypothesis rather than directly demonstrated. In luminal-like breast cancer, tumor and nontumor tissue repertoires resembled each other significantly more than in basal-like breast cancer.

Instrument used: Illumina HiSeq 2000. TCR beta chain libraries were generated through multiplex PCR amplification. High-throughput sequencing was used to analyze the amplified TCR beta chain products. Clones were called with MiXCR by TCRdb after fastp trimmed the public reads at Q25, and only in-frame beta chains were retained. For every CDR3 protein sequence, its rows merge into one entry that carries the most common genes and DNA. This sample holds about 100,000 distinct CDR3 sequences; 20% to 25% were observed only once. The ten largest make up roughly 1.2% of the sample. Lymph node samples were obtained from the axillary draining lymph nodes of breast cancer patients.

The specimen was axillary lymph node tissue. The receptor was derived from a female donor with breast cancer. Some clones in this sample may be carry-over from other donors' samples. The chain joins TRBV27 to TRBJ1-2; no confident D gene assignment can be made. Here is the DNA: TGTGCCAGCAGTTTACACCGGACCCTCAGTGGCTACACCTTC. It translates as CASSLHRTLSGYTF.